This T cell receptor beta chain was sequenced for a study of blood T cell repertoires in COVID-19. Looking at the study overall: Collection of acute and convalescent COVID-19 samples took place in the United States, Italy and Spain.

The germline gives CDR1 DFQATT, CDR2 SNEGSKA (reference sequence). The CDR3 length is 14 residues. V lost 3 bases and J lost 5; bases outside the gene matches: 9. The data were produced by immunoSEQ multiplex PCR, yet TCRdb's version contains in-frame clones alone and is incomplete. The table has about 210,000 clones, about nine tenths seen once. This TCR was sampled from a man between 25 and 39 years old in a cohort exposed to, infected with or recovered from COVID-19 (not recorded which). The gene calls are TRBV20-1 and TRBJ2-5; 7 bases are a match to TRBD2. The sequenced sample was PBMCs or T cells enriched from blood (not recorded which). This CDR3 reads CSASYWGGGETQYF. CDR3 bases: TGCAGTGCTAGTTACTGGGGGGGAGGCGAGACCCAGTACTTC.